This entry is about one T cell receptor beta chain. Its antigen is not known. PCR used 60 Vbeta primers and 13 Jbeta primers. Method: immunoSEQ multiplex PCR; TCRdb's copy keeps in-frame clones and lacks some. The data show about 130,000 clones, with around 75% seen just once and about 6.4% held by the top ten. The source of the sample is a study of cytomegalovirus exposure and HLA in healthy donors. Study-wide points: Later, TCR association rates were found to vary by HLA locus, highest for DRB1 and lowest for HLA-C.

V trimming: 6 bases; J trimming: 6 bases; junction bases outside the gene matches: 13. CDR3 length: 14 residues. Germline values: CDR1 SQVTM, CDR2 ANQGSEA. What was sequenced was PBMCs. V and J are TRBV29-1 and TRBJ2-7; 8 bases line up with TRBD1. The clonotype was recovered from a man aged 25 to 40 in good health and CMV-seronegative. CDR3 sequence reads: CSVAQSTGVSEQYF. The CDR3 coding sequence is TGCAGCGTGGCTCAATCGACAGGGGTAAGCGAGCAGTACTTC.